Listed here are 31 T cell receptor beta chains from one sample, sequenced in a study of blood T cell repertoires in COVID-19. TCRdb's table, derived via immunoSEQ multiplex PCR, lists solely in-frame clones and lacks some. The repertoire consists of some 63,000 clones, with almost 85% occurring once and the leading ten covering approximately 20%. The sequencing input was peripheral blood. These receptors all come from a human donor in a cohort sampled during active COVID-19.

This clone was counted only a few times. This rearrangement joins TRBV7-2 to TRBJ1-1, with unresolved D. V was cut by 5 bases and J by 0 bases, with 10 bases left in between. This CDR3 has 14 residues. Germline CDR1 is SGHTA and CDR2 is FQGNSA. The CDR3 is CASSQVFMNTEAFF. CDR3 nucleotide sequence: TGTGCCAGCAGCCAGGTGTTTATGAACACTGAAGCTTTCTTT.

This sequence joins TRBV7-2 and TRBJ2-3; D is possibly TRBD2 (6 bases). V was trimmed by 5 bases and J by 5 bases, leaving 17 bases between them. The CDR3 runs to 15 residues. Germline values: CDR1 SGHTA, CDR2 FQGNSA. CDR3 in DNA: TGTGCCAGCAGCCGCGGGTCGGTGGGAGGAGATACGCAGTATTTT. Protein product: CASSRGSVGGDTQYF.

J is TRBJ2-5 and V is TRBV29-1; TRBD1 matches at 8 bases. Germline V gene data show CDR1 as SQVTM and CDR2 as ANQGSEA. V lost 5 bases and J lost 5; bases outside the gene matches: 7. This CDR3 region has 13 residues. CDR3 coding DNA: TGCAGCGTTTCAGGGACAGGAGGGGAGACCCAGTACTTC. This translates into CSVSGTGGETQYF.

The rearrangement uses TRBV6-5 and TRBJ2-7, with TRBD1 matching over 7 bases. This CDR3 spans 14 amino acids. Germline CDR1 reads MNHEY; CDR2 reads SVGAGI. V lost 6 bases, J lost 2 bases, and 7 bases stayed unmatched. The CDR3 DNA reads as TGTGCCAGCAGACGGGACAGTGTCACCTACGAGCAGTACTTC. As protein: CASRRDSVTYEQYF.

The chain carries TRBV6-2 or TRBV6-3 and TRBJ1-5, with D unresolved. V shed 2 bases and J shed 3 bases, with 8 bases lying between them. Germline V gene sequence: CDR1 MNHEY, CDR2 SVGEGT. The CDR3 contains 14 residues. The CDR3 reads CASSYSISNQPQHF. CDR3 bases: TGTGCCAGCAGTTACAGCATCTCCAATCAGCCCCAGCATTTT.

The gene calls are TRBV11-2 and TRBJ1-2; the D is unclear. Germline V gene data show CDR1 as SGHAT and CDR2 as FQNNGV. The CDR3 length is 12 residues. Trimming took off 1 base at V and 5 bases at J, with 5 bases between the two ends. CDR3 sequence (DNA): TGTGCCAGCAGCTTAGGAGGTTATGGCTACACCTTC. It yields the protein CASSLGGYGYTF.

CDR3 protein: CASSPRGSYYEQYF. Here the CDR3 DNA reads TGTGCCAGCAGTCCCCGAGGCAGTTACTACGAGCAGTACTTC. The chain carries TRBV6-2 or TRBV6-3 and TRBJ2-7; no firm D call. V was clipped by 5 bases and J by 3 bases, with 14 bases between them. Per germline, CDR1 MNHEY and CDR2 SVGEGT. The CDR3 is 14 amino acids.

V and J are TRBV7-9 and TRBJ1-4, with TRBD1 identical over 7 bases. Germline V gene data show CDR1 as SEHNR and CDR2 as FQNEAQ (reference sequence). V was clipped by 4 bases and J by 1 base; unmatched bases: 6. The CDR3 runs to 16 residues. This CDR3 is CASSSDRVKTNEKLFF. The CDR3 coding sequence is TGTGCCAGCAGCTCAGACAGGGTCAAAACTAATGAAAAACTGTTTTTT.

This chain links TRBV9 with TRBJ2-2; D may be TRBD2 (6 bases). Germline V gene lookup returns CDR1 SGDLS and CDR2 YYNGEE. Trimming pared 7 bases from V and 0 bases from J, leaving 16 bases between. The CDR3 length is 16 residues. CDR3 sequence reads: CASDRERGSNTGELFF. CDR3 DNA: TGTGCCAGCGACCGAGAACGGGGGTCGAACACCGGGGAGCTGTTTTTT. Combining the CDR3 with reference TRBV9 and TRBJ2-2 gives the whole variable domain DSGVTQTPKHLITATGQRVTLRCSPRSGDLSVYWYQQSLDQGLQFLIQYYNGEERAKGNILERFSAQQFPDLHSELNLSSLELGDSALYFCASDRERGSNTGELFFGEGSRLTVL.

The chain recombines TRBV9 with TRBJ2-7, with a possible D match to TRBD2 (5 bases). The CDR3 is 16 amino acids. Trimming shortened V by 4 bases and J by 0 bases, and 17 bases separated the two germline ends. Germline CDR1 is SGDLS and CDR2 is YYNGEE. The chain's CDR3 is CASSRGWGGGSYEQYF. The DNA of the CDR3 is TGTGCCAGCAGCAGAGGATGGGGTGGAGGCTCCTACGAGCAGTACTTC.

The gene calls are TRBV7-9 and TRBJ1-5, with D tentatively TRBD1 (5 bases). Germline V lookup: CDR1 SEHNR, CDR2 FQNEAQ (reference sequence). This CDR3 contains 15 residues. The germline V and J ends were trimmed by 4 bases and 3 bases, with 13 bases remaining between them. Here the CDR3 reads CASSSEGGANQPQHF. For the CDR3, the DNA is TGTGCCAGCAGCTCGGAGGGCGGGGCCAATCAGCCCCAGCATTTT.

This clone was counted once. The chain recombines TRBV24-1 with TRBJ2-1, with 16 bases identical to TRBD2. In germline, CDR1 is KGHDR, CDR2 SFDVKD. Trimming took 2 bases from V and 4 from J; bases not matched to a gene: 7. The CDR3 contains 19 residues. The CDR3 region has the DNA TGTGCCACCAGTGATTCACCGGGACTAGCGGGGGGGCCTTACAATGAGCAGTTCTTC. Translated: CATSDSPGLAGGPYNEQFF.

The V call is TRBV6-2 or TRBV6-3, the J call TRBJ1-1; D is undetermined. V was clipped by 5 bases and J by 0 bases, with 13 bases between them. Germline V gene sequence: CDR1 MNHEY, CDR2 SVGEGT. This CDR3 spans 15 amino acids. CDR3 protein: CASSDTFHMNTEAFF. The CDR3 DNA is TGTGCCAGCAGTGACACATTCCACATGAACACTGAAGCTTTCTTT.

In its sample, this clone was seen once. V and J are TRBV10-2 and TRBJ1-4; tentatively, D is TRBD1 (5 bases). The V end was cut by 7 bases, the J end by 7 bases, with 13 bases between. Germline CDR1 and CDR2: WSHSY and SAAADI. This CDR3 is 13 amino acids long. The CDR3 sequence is CASTGDVGEKLFF. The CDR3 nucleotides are TGCGCCAGCACGGGGGACGTGGGTGAAAAACTGTTTTTT.

CDR3 protein: CASNTGTGLTGELFF. In DNA, the CDR3 is TGTGCCAGTAATACCGGGACAGGTTTGACCGGGGAGCTGTTTTTT. The V and J genes are TRBV19 and TRBJ2-2; 8 positions match TRBD1. Germline-derived CDR1 and CDR2 are LNHDA and SQIVND (reference sequence). The junction had 9 bases not matched to a gene; V was cut back by 7 bases and J by 5 bases. The CDR3 consists of 15 residues.

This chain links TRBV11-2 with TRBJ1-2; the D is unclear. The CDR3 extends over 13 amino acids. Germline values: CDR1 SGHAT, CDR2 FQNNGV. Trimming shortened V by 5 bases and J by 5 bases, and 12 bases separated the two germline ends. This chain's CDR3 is CASSPSANYGYTF. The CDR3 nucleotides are TGTGCCAGCAGCCCGTCAGCGAATTATGGCTACACCTTC.

The CDR3 is CAWSVVGTGNEQYF. The CDR3 bases are TGTGCCTGGAGTGTAGTCGGGACAGGGAATGAGCAGTACTTC. The chain has TRBV30 and TRBJ2-7; 9 bases are shared with TRBD1. CDR1 is GTSNPN, CDR2 SVGIG, per germline (reference sequence). CDR3 length: 14 amino acids. Losses at the gene ends were 0 bases for V and 7 bases for J; bases not matched to a gene: 7.

The CDR3 DNA reads as TGTGCCAGCAGCCAAGCCCAGCCGGGATTGGAGTATGTCACAACTAATGAAAAACTGTTTTTT. The encoded protein is CASSQAQPGLEYVTTNEKLFF. The rearrangement links TRBV14 to TRBJ1-4; D call uncertain. CDR1 and CDR2 (germline): SGHDN, FVKESK. The length of the CDR3 is 21 residues. V was clipped by 1 base and J by 0 bases, with 24 bases between them.

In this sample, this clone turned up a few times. CDR3 DNA sequence: TGTGCCAGCTCACCAGAGGTGACAGGGGGCATATCGAACACTGAAGCTTTCTTT. It translates to CASSPEVTGGISNTEAFF. The chain combines TRBV18 with TRBJ1-1, with 10 nucleotides matching TRBD1. CDR1 and CDR2 from the germline V gene are KGHSH and LQKENI. The CDR3 extends over 18 amino acids. The J segment lost 1 base and the V segment lost 2 bases, leaving 10 bases of the junction unmatched.

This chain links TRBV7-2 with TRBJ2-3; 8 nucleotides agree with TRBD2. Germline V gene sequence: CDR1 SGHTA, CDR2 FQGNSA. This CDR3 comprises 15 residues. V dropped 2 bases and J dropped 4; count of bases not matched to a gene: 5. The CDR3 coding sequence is TGTGCCAGCAGCTTAATTTCGGGGGGGGCAGATACGCAGTATTTT. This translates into CASSLISGGADTQYF.

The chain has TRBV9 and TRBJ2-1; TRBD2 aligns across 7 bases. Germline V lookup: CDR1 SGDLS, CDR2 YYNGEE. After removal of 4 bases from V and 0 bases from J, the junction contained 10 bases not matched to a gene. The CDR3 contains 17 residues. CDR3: CASSTQPTGGSYNEQFF. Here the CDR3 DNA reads TGTGCCAGCAGCACACAACCAACGGGGGGCTCCTACAATGAGCAGTTCTTC.

Here the CDR3 reads CASSPRDRPHVDNQPQHF. The CDR3 DNA follows: TGCGCCAGCAGTCCCCGGGACAGGCCCCACGTCGACAATCAGCCCCAGCATTTT. The gene calls are TRBV23-1 and TRBJ1-5; 8 nucleotides match TRBD1. TRBV23-1 is an open reading frame whose function is uncertain. V lost 4 bases, J lost 3 bases, and 14 bases stayed unmatched. CDR3 length equals 18 residues.

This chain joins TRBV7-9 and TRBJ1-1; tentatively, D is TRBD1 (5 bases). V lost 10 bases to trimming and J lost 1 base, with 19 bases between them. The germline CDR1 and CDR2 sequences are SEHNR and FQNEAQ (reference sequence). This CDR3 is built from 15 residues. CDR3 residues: CAIILGGTSNTEAFF. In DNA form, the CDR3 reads TGTGCCATCATCTTGGGTGGGACTTCGAACACTGAAGCTTTCTTT.

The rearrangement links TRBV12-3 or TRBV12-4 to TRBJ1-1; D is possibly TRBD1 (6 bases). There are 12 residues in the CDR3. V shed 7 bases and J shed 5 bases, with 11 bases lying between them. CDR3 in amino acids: CASTTRGTEAFF. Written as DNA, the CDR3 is TGTGCCAGCACGACGAGGGGGACTGAAGCTTTCTTT.

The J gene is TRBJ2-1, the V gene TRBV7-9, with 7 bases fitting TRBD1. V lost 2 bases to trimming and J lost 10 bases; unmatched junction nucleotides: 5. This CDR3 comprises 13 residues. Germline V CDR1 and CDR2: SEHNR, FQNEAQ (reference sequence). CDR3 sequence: CASSLFQDREQFF. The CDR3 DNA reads TGTGCCAGCAGCTTATTTCAGGACAGGGAGCAGTTCTTC.

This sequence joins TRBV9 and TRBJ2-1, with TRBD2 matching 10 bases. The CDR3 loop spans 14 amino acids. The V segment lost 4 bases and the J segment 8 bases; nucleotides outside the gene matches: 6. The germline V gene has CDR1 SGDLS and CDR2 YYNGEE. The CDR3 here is CASSISGGIDEQFF. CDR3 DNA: TGTGCCAGCAGCATTAGCGGGGGGATAGATGAGCAGTTCTTC.

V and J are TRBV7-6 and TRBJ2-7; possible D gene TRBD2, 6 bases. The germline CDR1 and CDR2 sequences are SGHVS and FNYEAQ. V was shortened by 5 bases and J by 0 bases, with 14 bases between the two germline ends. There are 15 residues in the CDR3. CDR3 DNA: TGTGCCAGCAGCCCCCTCGGAGGGACCTCCTACGAGCAGTACTTC. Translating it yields CASSPLGGTSYEQYF. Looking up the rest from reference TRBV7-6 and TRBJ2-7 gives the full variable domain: GAGVSQSPRYKVTKRGQDVALRCDPISGHVSLYWYRQALGQGPEFLTYFNYEAQQDKSGLPNDRFSAERPEGSISTLTIQRTEQRDSAMYRCASSPLGGTSYEQYFGPGTRLTVT.

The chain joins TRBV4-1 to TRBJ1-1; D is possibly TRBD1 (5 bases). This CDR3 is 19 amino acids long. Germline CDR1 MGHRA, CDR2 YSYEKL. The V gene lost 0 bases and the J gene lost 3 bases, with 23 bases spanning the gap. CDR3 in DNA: TGCGCCAGCAGCCAAGAGCCGGGTGACGGGGGGGGACGGGACACTGAAGCTTTCTTT. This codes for CASSQEPGDGGGRDTEAFF.

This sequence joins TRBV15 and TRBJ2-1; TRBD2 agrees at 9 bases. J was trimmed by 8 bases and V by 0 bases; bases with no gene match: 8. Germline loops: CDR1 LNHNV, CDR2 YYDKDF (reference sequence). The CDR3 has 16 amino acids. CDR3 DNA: TGTGCCACCAGCAGAGATGCGGGGGGGATGGCCTATGAGCAGTTCTTC. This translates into CATSRDAGGMAYEQFF.

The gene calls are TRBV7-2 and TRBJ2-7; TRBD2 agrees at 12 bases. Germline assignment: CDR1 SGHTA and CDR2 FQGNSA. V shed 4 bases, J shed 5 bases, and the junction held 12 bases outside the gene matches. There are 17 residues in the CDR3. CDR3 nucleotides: TGTGCCAGCAGCTGGCCTACTAGCGGGGGGAACCTACACGAGCAGTACTTC. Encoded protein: CASSWPTSGGNLHEQYF.

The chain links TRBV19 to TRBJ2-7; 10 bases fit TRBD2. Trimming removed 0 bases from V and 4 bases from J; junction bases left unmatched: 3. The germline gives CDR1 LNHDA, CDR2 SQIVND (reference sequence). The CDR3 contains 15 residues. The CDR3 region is CASSIEASGGYEQYF. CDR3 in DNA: TGTGCCAGTAGTATAGAGGCTAGCGGGGGATACGAGCAGTACTTC.